Each of the 4 T cell receptor beta chains below was sequenced from the same sample in a study of cytomegalovirus exposure and HLA in healthy donors. The primer mix had 60 Vbeta and 13 Jbeta primers. The method was immunoSEQ multiplex PCR; TCRdb's version includes in-frame clones alone and lacks a portion of them. The table includes around 150,000 clones, 80% detected once. Specimen: PBMCs. Receptors originate from a woman aged 45-60 years in good health and CMV-seronegative.

The V gene is TRBV29-1, the J gene TRBJ2-7, with D perhaps matching TRBD2 (7 bases). CDR3 length equals 13 residues. CDR1 and CDR2 from the germline V gene are SQVTM and ANQGSEA. The V end lost 4 bases, the J end lost 1 base, and 11 bases lay between the germline ends. Here the CDR3 reads CSVVGGVSYEQYF. The CDR3 nucleotides are TGCAGCGTTGTAGGGGGGGTTTCCTACGAGCAGTACTTC.

The V call is TRBV4-1, the J call TRBJ1-2, with D unresolved. CDR3 length: 12 residues. Germline V gives CDR1 MGHRA, CDR2 YSYEKL. With 0 bases removed from V and 9 bases from J, the gap between germline ends came to 8 bases. CDR3 sequence reads: CASSQDEESYTF. The CDR3 nucleotides are TGCGCCAGCAGCCAAGATGAGGAAAGCTACACCTTC.

The rearrangement links TRBV27 to TRBJ2-3; TRBD1 is a possible D gene (5 bases). This CDR3 comprises 15 residues. The germline V and J ends were trimmed by 4 bases and 4 bases, with 15 bases remaining between them. Germline loops: CDR1 MNHEY, CDR2 SMNVEV (reference sequence). The CDR3 sequence is CASSSPHLGADTQYF. CDR3 sequence (DNA): TGTGCCAGCAGTTCCCCTCACCTAGGGGCAGATACGCAGTATTTT.

The V and J genes are TRBV9 and TRBJ2-7; 7 bases line up with TRBD2. The CDR3 extends over 14 amino acids. The V gene's germline CDR1 is SGDLS and CDR2 YYNGEE. Trimming cost V 1 base and J 3 bases; bases outside gene matches: 4. The CDR3 DNA follows: TGTGCCAGCAGCGTACACGGGGACTACTACGAGCAGTACTTC. It specifies CASSVHGDYYEQYF. The full variable domain, its missing parts supplied by reference TRBV9 and TRBJ2-7, is DSGVTQTPKHLITATGQRVTLRCSPRSGDLSVYWYQQSLDQGLQFLIQYYNGEERAKGNILERFSAQQFPDLHSELNLSSLELGDSALYFCASSVHGDYYEQYFGPGTRLTVT.